This T cell receptor (beta chain) was sequenced in a study of T cell repertoires in cytomegalovirus infection. Overall study: Through public TCR beta signatures, both CMV infection and matching HLA type were indicated.

Trimming cost V 6 bases and J 1 base, with 12 bases left between them. Germline-derived CDR1 and CDR2 are MDHEN and SYDVKM. The CDR3 runs 14 residues. This clonotype was seen only a few times. The antigen remains undetermined. TCRdb processed the reads anew with MiXCR; each CDR3 protein has one entry. The sample lists 550,000 to 850,000 distinct CDR3 sequences, around 35% occurring once. The sequence came from a human donor in good health (CMV status not recorded). Some clones in this sample may be carry-over from other donors' samples. Here the sequenced sample was cultured PBMCs, taken from culture after CMV antigen stimulation. V usage is TRBV28 and J usage is TRBJ2-5; the D call may be TRBD1 or TRBD2 (5 bases each). The CDR3 loop is CASSPGRFQETQYF. CDR3 coding DNA: TGTGCCAGCAGCCCGGGACGGTTCCAAGAGACCCAGTACTTC.